These T cell receptor beta chains were read from a single sample in a study of a mutant IDH1 vaccine in newly diagnosed glioma. The assay was immunoSEQ multiplex PCR, and TCRdb's table has in-frame clones only and misses some. Among about 59,000 clones listed, around 86% were seen once. These receptors are not linked to any known antigen. The input for sequencing was PBMCs, taken from a glioma patient whose treatment included an IDH1 peptide vaccine. Receptor source: a man aged 30-40 years with glioma. Each CDR3 is given with its conserved first and last residue. Each record gives: D gene, J gene, clone size, V gene, CDR3 protein, CDR3 DNA. D genes are given only for firm matches. Size is stated for part of the rows, as once, few or many counts, or as a class when the clone is expanded.

>-|TRBJ2-1|-|TRBV5-4
CASSFQSSYNEQFF
TGTGCCAGCAGCTTCCAGAGCTCCTACAATGAGCAGTTCTTC
>TRBD1|TRBJ1-2|-|TRBV4-1
CASSLRDRDYGYTF
TGCGCCAGCAGTCTCCGGGACAGGGACTATGGCTACACCTTC
>-|TRBJ1-6|-|TRBV10-3
CAISESTPGSSPLHF
TGTGCCATCAGTGAGTCGACTCCGGGGAGTTCACCCCTCCACTTT
>TRBD2|TRBJ2-1|-|TRBV7-8
CASSLGRGVAYNEQFF
TGTGCCAGCAGCTTAGGGCGGGGGGTGGCCTACAATGAGCAGTTCTTC
>TRBD1|TRBJ2-7|once|TRBV27
CASSLSGGRNEQYF
TGTGCCAGCAGTTTATCAGGGGGCAGAAACGAGCAGTACTTC
>-|TRBJ2-7|-|TRBV11-2
CASSSGQGKHF
TGTGCCAGCAGCTCGGGTCAGGGTAAGCACTTC
>-|TRBJ1-2|once|TRBV5-1
CASSLRIGANYGYTF
TGCGCCAGCAGCTTGCGTATAGGGGCTAACTATGGCTACACCTTC
>TRBD1|TRBJ1-4|-|TRBV7-2
CASSTSRGLGEKLFF
TGTGCCAGCAGCACATCCAGGGGGCTAGGGGAAAAACTGTTTTTT
>TRBD1|TRBJ1-2|-|TRBV14
CASSQAGTGGIVYGYTF
TGTGCCAGCAGCCAAGCAGGGACAGGGGGTATTGTTTATGGCTACACCTTC
>TRBD2|TRBJ2-5|-|TRBV10-2
CASSELAGGETQYF
TGCGCCAGCAGTGAGCTCGCGGGAGGAGAGACCCAGTACTTC
>-|TRBJ1-5|once|TRBV6-1
CASSDLGQPQHF
TGTGCCAGCAGTGACCTCGGTCAGCCCCAGCATTTT
>TRBD2|TRBJ2-7|once|TRBV27
CASSLSGLVLAGPGGEQYF
TGTGCCAGCAGTTTATCTGGGCTTGTCCTAGCGGGGCCCGGGGGCGAGCAGTACTTC
>TRBD1|TRBJ1-4|few|TRBV29-1
CSVTTGSREKLFF
TGCAGCGTTACGACAGGGAGCAGGGAAAAACTGTTTTTT
>-|TRBJ1-5|-|TRBV15
CATSRDQLLGARQPQHF
TGTGCCACCAGCAGAGATCAACTGTTGGGGGCCCGCCAGCCCCAGCATTTT
>TRBD1|TRBJ2-2|-|TRBV6-5
CASSFYGTANTGELFF
TGTGCCAGCAGTTTCTACGGGACAGCGAACACCGGGGAGCTGTTTTTT
>-|TRBJ2-5|-|TRBV10-3
CAISEAAQETQYF
TGTGCCATCAGTGAAGCGGCCCAAGAGACCCAGTACTTC
>-|TRBJ1-1|-|TRBV28
CASSLVYTEAFF
TGTGCCAGCAGTTTAGTCTACACTGAAGCTTTCTTT
>-|TRBJ1-4|once|TRBV5-1
CASSWGTTTNEKLFF
TGCGCCAGCAGCTGGGGGACCACGACTAATGAAAAACTGTTTTTT
>-|TRBJ1-4|once|TRBV2
CASSESQRNEKLFF
TGTGCCAGCAGTGAGTCACAGAGAAATGAAAAACTGTTTTTT
>TRBD2|TRBJ2-7|once|TRBV5-1
CDPYPVMLAGSYEQYF
TGCGACCCGTATCCAGTAATGCTAGCGGGGAGCTACGAGCAGTACTTC
>-|TRBJ2-3|-|TRBV18
CASSPRQGSTDTQYF
TGTGCCAGCTCACCACGGCAGGGAAGCACAGATACGCAGTATTTT
>-|TRBJ2-1|-|TRBV19
CASSIIGVSYNEQFF
TGTGCCAGTAGTATTATCGGGGTTTCCTACAATGAGCAGTTCTTC
>-|TRBJ1-2|-|TRBV18
CASSLRDGNYGYTF
TGTGCCAGCTCCCTACGGGATGGGAACTATGGCTACACCTTC
>TRBD1|TRBJ2-6|-|TRBV4-1
CASSQGGQGLLYSGANVLTF
TGCGCCAGCAGCCAGGGCGGACAGGGCCTGCTGTACTCTGGGGCCAACGTCCTGACTTTC
>-|TRBJ2-7|once|TRBV5-1
CASSLSPDPFRTYEQYF
TGCGCCAGCAGCTTGTCTCCGGACCCGTTCAGGACCTACGAGCAGTACTTC
>-|TRBJ2-1|-|TRBV7-8
CASSLEFLNEQFF
TGTGCCAGCAGCTTAGAATTCCTCAATGAGCAGTTCTTC
>-|TRBJ2-5|-|TRBV2
CASRRSLAETQYF
TGTGCCAGCAGACGGTCGCTTGCGGAGACCCAGTACTTC
>-|TRBJ2-1|-|TRBV11-3
CASSFRGKGSPPYNEQFF
TGTGCCAGCAGCTTCAGAGGGAAGGGTAGCCCTCCCTACAATGAGCAGTTCTTC
>TRBD1|TRBJ2-3|-|TRBV7-9
CATGTATDTQYF
TGTGCCACCGGGACAGCTACAGATACGCAGTATTTT
>TRBD1|TRBJ2-1|-|TRBV9
CASSARQGSSYNEQFF
TGTGCCAGCAGCGCAAGACAGGGGAGCTCCTACAATGAGCAGTTCTTC
>TRBD1|TRBJ2-1|-|TRBV11-3
CASSSDRGSYNEQFF
TGTGCCAGCAGCTCCGACAGGGGTTCCTACAATGAGCAGTTCTTC
>-|TRBJ2-2|-|TRBV29-1
CSGRDQNTGELFF
TGCAGCGGGAGGGACCAAAACACCGGGGAGCTGTTTTTT
>-|TRBJ1-1|-|TRBV5-1
CASRRGGTEAFF
TGCGCCAGCAGACGGGGAGGGACTGAAGCTTTCTTT
>-|TRBJ1-4|-|TRBV27
CASSFGFDEKLFF
TGTGCCAGCAGTTTCGGGTTTGATGAAAAACTGTTTTTT
>TRBD1|TRBJ1-4|-|TRBV29-1
CSVAPGTGKGQANEKLFF
TGCAGCGTTGCGCCTGGGACAGGGAAGGGGCAGGCTAATGAAAAACTGTTTTTT
>-|TRBJ2-2|-|TRBV2
CASRVTGELFF
TGTGCCAGCAGAGTAACCGGGGAGCTGTTTTTT
>-|TRBJ2-3|few|TRBV5-1
CASSLQVASTDTQYF
TGCGCCAGCAGCCTACAGGTCGCTAGCACAGATACGCAGTATTTT